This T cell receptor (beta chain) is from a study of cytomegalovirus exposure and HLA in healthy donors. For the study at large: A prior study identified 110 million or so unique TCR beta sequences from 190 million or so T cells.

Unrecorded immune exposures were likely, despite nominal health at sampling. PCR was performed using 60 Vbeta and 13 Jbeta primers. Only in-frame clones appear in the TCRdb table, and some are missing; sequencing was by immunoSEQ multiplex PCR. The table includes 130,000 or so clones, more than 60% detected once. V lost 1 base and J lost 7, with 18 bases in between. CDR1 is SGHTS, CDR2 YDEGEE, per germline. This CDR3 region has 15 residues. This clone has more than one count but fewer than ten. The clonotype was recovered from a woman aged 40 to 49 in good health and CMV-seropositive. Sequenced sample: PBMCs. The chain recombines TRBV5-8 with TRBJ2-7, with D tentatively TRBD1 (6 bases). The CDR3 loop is CASSLNIGQGPEQYF. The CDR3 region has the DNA TGTGCCAGCAGCTTGAACATAGGCCAGGGGCCTGAGCAGTACTTC.